These 13 T cell receptor beta chains originate from one sample sequenced in a study of blood T cell repertoires in COVID-19. TCRdb's table, derived via immunoSEQ multiplex PCR, lists solely in-frame clones and lacks some. The table shows a few hundred thousand clones, with 87% occurring only once. The specimen was PBMCs or T cells enriched from blood (not recorded which). These receptors were taken from a young woman who had recovered from COVID-19.

This sequence joins TRBV12-5 and TRBJ1-1; tentatively, D is TRBD1 (6 bases). Looked up from germline, CDR1 is LGHNT and CDR2 is FRNRAP. This CDR3 has 17 residues. The V and J ends lost 1 base and 1 base respectively, with 16 bases between them. The CDR3 reads CASGLEFFGDKNTEAFF. As DNA, the CDR3 is TGTGCTAGTGGTTTGGAGTTTTTTGGGGACAAGAACACTGAAGCTTTCTTT.

This chain joins TRBV7-3 and TRBJ2-3, with 7 bases fitting TRBD1. This CDR3 contains 14 residues. V lost 3 bases and J lost 1; bases outside the gene matches: 1. Germline-derived CDR1 and CDR2 are SGHTA and FQGTGA. The CDR3 loop is CASSFQGGTDTQYF. CDR3 coding DNA: TGTGCCAGCAGCTTCCAGGGGGGCACAGATACGCAGTATTTT. Full variable domain (outside the CDR3, taken from reference TRBV7-3 and TRBJ2-3): GAGVSQTPSNKVTEKGKYVELRCDPISGHTALYWYRQSLGQGPEFLIYFQGTGAADDSGLPNDRFFAVRPEGSVSTLKIQRTERGDSAVYLCASSFQGGTDTQYFGPGTRLTVL.

V usage is TRBV5-1 and J usage is TRBJ1-5; D might be TRBD1 (6 bases). Germline V lookup: CDR1 SGHRS, CDR2 YFSETQ. The CDR3 totals 16 residues. V gave up 4 bases and J gave up 3 bases, with 17 bases separating them. The CDR3 sequence is CASSPGTGTNNQPQHF. CDR3 in DNA: TGCGCCAGCAGCCCTGGGACGGGGACAAACAATCAGCCCCAGCATTTT.

Notes on this clone: This sample also contains other DNA sequences that code for the same CDR3. CDR3 amino acids: CASSLGQTYGYTF. CDR3 DNA sequence: TGTGCCAGCAGCTTAGGACAGACATATGGCTACACCTTC. The V call is TRBV11-2, the J call TRBJ1-2; TRBD1 might be the D (5 bases). With 1 base removed from V and 5 bases from J, the gap between germline ends came to 8 bases. Per germline, CDR1 SGHAT and CDR2 FQNNGV. The CDR3 covers 13 residues.

The V and J genes are TRBV30 and TRBJ1-5; 8 bases line up with TRBD1. This CDR3 has 16 residues. V gave up 0 bases and J gave up 2 bases; unmatched junction bases: 6. Germline CDR1 and CDR2: GTSNPN and SVGIG (reference sequence). The CDR3 region has the DNA TGTGCCTGGAGTGTCGGCAGGGGGCTGGGCAATCAGCCCCAGCATTTT. This translates into CAWSVGRGLGNQPQHF.

V gene TRBV15 combines with J gene TRBJ2-5, with 12 bases aligning to TRBD2. Losses at the gene ends were 1 base for V and 2 bases for J; bases not matched to a gene: 2. CDR3 length: 16 residues. Germline values: CDR1 LNHNV, CDR2 YYDKDF (reference sequence). CDR3 sequence: CATSRVLAGGQETQYF. The CDR3 region has the DNA TGTGCCACCAGCAGAGTGCTAGCGGGGGGGCAAGAGACCCAGTACTTC.

The genes are TRBV30 and TRBJ2-7; 16 positions agree with TRBD2. The V segment lost 6 bases and the J segment 4 bases; nucleotides outside the gene matches: 6. The CDR3 sequence is 15 residues long. CDR1 is GTSNPN and CDR2 is SVGIG in the germline V gene (reference sequence). CDR3 sequence (DNA): TGTGCCTGCACCGGGACTAGCGGGGGGGAATACGAGCAGTACTTC. This translates into CACTGTSGGEYEQYF.

This chain connects TRBV5-4 to TRBJ1-1; TRBD1 is a possible D gene (6 bases). The germline V gene has CDR1 SGHNT and CDR2 YYREEE (reference sequence). The V end was cut by 3 bases, the J end by 0 bases, with 12 bases between. The CDR3 covers 15 residues. DNA of the CDR3: TGTGCCAGCAGCTCGTACAGGGCCATGAACACTGAAGCTTTCTTT. This translates into CASSSYRAMNTEAFF.

The chain has TRBV19 and TRBJ2-3; weak D call: TRBD1 (5 bases). Trimming cost V 5 bases and J 2 bases, with 8 bases left between them. This CDR3 is 13 amino acids long. Per the germline V gene, CDR1 is LNHDA and CDR2 is SQIVND (reference sequence). The CDR3 loop reads CASSLQVTDTQYF. The CDR3 bases are TGTGCCAGTAGTCTACAGGTCACAGATACGCAGTATTTT.

The CDR3 DNA sequence: TGCGCCAGCAGCGAAACGACAGTCCTTAATTCACCCCTCCACTTT. Amino acids: CASSETTVLNSPLHF. V is TRBV5-1 and J is TRBJ1-6; perhaps TRBD1 as D (5 bases). With 4 bases removed from V and 6 bases from J, the gap between germline ends came to 14 bases. This CDR3 contains 15 residues. Germline V gene sequence: CDR1 SGHRS, CDR2 YFSETQ.

The rearrangement joins TRBV3-1 (or the pseudogene TRBV3-2) to TRBJ1-3; D not resolved. V dropped 0 bases and J dropped 0 bases, with 15 bases sitting between them. CDR1 LGHDT and CDR2 YNNKEL come from the germline V gene (reference sequence). CDR3 length: 18 amino acids. CDR3 region: CASSQDPLAVGSGNTIYF. The CDR3 DNA reads TGTGCCAGCAGCCAAGATCCCCTGGCGGTGGGCTCTGGAAACACCATATATTTT.

This chain links TRBV13 with TRBJ1-1; TRBD1 matches 7 bases. The germline V gene has CDR1 PRHDT and CDR2 FYEKMQ (reference sequence). The CDR3 sequence is 15 residues long. Trimming took 2 bases from V and 1 from J; bases not matched to a gene: 4. CDR3 in DNA: TGTGCCAGCAGCTTAAGAGGACAGGAGAACACTGAAGCTTTCTTT. Residues: CASSLRGQENTEAFF.

The rearrangement links TRBV15 to TRBJ1-2; perhaps TRBD1 as D (6 bases). The CDR3 contains 15 residues. Germline values: CDR1 LNHNV, CDR2 YYDKDF (reference sequence). Trimming stripped 1 base from V and 5 bases from J, with 14 bases between. The CDR3 is CATSRGSGDRYGYTF. In nucleotides, the CDR3 is TGTGCCACCAGCAGAGGCTCAGGGGATAGGTATGGCTACACCTTC.